Following are 23 T cell receptor beta chains from one sample sequenced in a study of identifying expanded T cells in peripheral blood (dated by TCRdb to about 2019). Library prep was done by the immunoSEQ multiplex PCR assay. The clones in this table, taken by TCRdb from immuneACCESS, are in-frame only. Not every clone is retained; where verified, under half of the shortfall comes from an unresolved V gene, and the cause of the rest is unknown. The table for this sample lists about 81,000 clones; roughly 89% of them were counted only once. The top ten clonotypes cover roughly a fifth of the sample. The sequencing sample was made of blood. These receptors were obtained from a person between 18 and 75 years old in good health.

The chain employs TRBV7-2 and TRBJ1-2; TRBD1 might be the D (5 bases). This CDR3 has 11 amino acids. Trimming left V 4 bases short and J 5 bases short, with 5 bases between. Germline lookup yields CDR1 SGHTA and CDR2 FQGNSA. As DNA, the CDR3 is TGTGCCAGCAGCTCAGGGTATGGCTACACCTTC. Amino acid sequence: CASSSGYGYTF.

The chain is built from TRBV6-1 and TRBJ2-7; no firm D call. CDR1 and CDR2 from the germline V gene are MNHNS and SASEGT. V shed 3 bases and J shed 3 bases, with 0 bases lying between them. CDR3 length equals 10 residues. CDR3 in amino acids: CASSDYEQYF. In DNA, the CDR3 is TGTGCCAGCAGTGACTACGAGCAGTACTTC.

The chain recombines TRBV7-9 with TRBJ2-1; D perhaps matches TRBD2 (6 bases). Germline CDR1 and CDR2: SEHNR and FQNEAQ (reference sequence). This CDR3 is 16 amino acids long. V was trimmed by 1 base and J by 7 bases, leaving 17 bases between them. In DNA form, the CDR3 reads TGTGCCAGCAGCTTAGTGGGAACGGGAGAGGGGAATGAGCAGTTCTTC. It is translated as CASSLVGTGEGNEQFF.

The V and J genes are TRBV11-2 and TRBJ1-2, with a possible D match to TRBD1 (5 bases). The CDR3 has 14 residues. Trimming took 4 bases from V and 4 from J, leaving 13 bases between them. Germline lookup yields CDR1 SGHAT and CDR2 FQNNGV. The CDR3 DNA reads as TGTGCCAGCAGCTCGTCGGGACTGCCCTATGGCTACACCTTC. Amino acids: CASSSSGLPYGYTF.

The chain couples TRBV6-1 to TRBJ2-7, with D maybe TRBD2 (6 bases). V was trimmed by 8 bases and J by 6 bases, leaving 14 bases between them. This CDR3 region has 12 residues. CDR1 is MNHNS and CDR2 is SASEGT in the germline V gene. CDR3 DNA: TGTGCCAGCGGACTGGTGGGGGGCGAGCAGTACTTC. It encodes CASGLVGGEQYF.

V is TRBV11-3 and J is TRBJ2-3, with 7 bases matching TRBD2. The CDR3 is 16 amino acids. Germline values: CDR1 SGHNT, CDR2 YENEEA. Unmatched junction bases numbered 9, after V lost 4 bases and J lost 2 bases. CDR3: CASSSSLRDYTDTQYF. The CDR3 DNA reads TGTGCCAGCAGCTCAAGCCTCCGGGACTACACAGATACGCAGTATTTT.

V is TRBV10-3 and J is TRBJ1-3; possibly TRBD1 for D (5 bases). Germline V gene lookup returns CDR1 ENHRY and CDR2 SYGVKD. V lost 11 bases and J 0 bases, leaving 17 bases between the germline ends. The CDR3 is 15 amino acids. The CDR3 sequence is CASTGGSSSGNTIYF. The CDR3 DNA is TGTGCCTCCACGGGGGGGTCTAGCTCTGGAAACACCATATATTTT.

This chain links TRBV25-1 with TRBJ2-7; D tentatively fits TRBD1 or TRBD2 (5 bases each). Germline CDR1 and CDR2: MGHDK and SYGVNS. The CDR3 is 13 amino acids. V lost 3 bases and J lost 0, with 6 bases in between. CDR3 coding DNA: TGTGCCAGCAGTGATGGGGGCTCCTACGAGCAGTACTTC. This codes for CASSDGGSYEQYF.

This chain links TRBV29-1 with TRBJ2-1; the match to TRBD1 covers 10 bases. The CDR3 is 13 residues long. Germline V gene sequence: CDR1 SQVTM, CDR2 ANQGSEA. The ends lost 7 bases at V and 10 bases at J; junction bases unmatched: 10. The CDR3 spells CSATDRGGQEQFF. As DNA, the CDR3 is TGCAGCGCAACGGACAGGGGGGGGCAAGAGCAGTTCTTC.

DNA for the CDR3: TGCAGCGTTACCACAGGGTCCGGGGCCAACGTCCTGACTTTC. This gives the protein CSVTTGSGANVLTF. The chain is built from TRBV29-1 and TRBJ2-6; a weak D match, TRBD1 (6 bases). The CDR3 contains 14 residues. V lost 5 bases to trimming and J lost 4 bases, with 12 bases between them. Per germline, CDR1 SQVTM and CDR2 ANQGSEA.

This chain links TRBV19 with TRBJ2-7; TRBD1 or TRBD2 may be the D gene (5 bases each). The CDR3 loop spans 13 amino acids. V lost 2 bases and J lost 6, with 11 bases in between. Germline CDR1 is LNHDA and CDR2 is SQIVND (reference sequence). CDR3: CASSILSRGEQYF. DNA for the CDR3: TGTGCCAGTAGTATACTGTCGAGGGGCGAGCAGTACTTC.

The gene calls are TRBV7-9 and TRBJ2-7; a possible D gene is TRBD1 (6 bases). The V end was cut by 7 bases, the J end by 1 base, with 17 bases between. The CDR3 totals 15 residues. CDR1 and CDR2 from the germline V gene are SEHNR and FQNEAQ (reference sequence). The CDR3 nucleotides read TGTGCCAGCACCGTTGGGCAGGGGATTTCCTACGAGCAGTACTTC. This sequence encodes CASTVGQGISYEQYF.

This rearrangement joins TRBV4-3 to TRBJ1-1; maybe TRBD1 (6 bases). V shed 0 bases and J shed 5 bases, with 16 bases lying between them. The CDR3 totals 16 residues. CDR1 and CDR2 (germline): LGHNA, YSLEER. The CDR3 sequence: CASSQDGRGRLTEAFF. CDR3 DNA sequence: TGCGCCAGCAGCCAAGATGGCAGGGGAAGGCTGACTGAAGCTTTCTTT.

The chain joins TRBV2 to TRBJ2-7; D unresolved. The length of the CDR3 is 13 residues. The germline V gene encodes CDR1 SNHLY and CDR2 FYNNEI. V gave up 3 bases and J gave up 3 bases, with 9 bases separating them. The CDR3 region is CASSDAAFYEQYF. The CDR3 coding sequence is TGTGCCAGCAGTGACGCCGCCTTCTACGAGCAGTACTTC.

V and J are TRBV19 and TRBJ2-7, with D possibly matching TRBD1 (6 bases). The CDR3 runs 14 residues. Germline V gives CDR1 LNHDA, CDR2 SQIVND (reference sequence). Between the trimmed V and J ends, which lost 10 bases and 1 base, there was a span of 17 bases. DNA for the CDR3: TGTGCCACCCGCGAAGGGGGATTGTCCTACGAGCAGTACTTC. This encodes CATREGGLSYEQYF.

The chain carries TRBV11-2 and TRBJ2-1, with TRBD1 identical over 11 bases. In germline, CDR1 is SGHAT, CDR2 FQNNGV. Trimming removed 3 bases from V and 6 bases from J; junction bases left unmatched: 10. The CDR3 covers 17 residues. CDR3 DNA: TGTGCCAGCAGCTTCTTTTATGGGACAGGGGGTAGCAATGAGCAGTTCTTC. The encoded protein is CASSFFYGTGGSNEQFF.

This clone appeared a single time. The chain links TRBV28 to TRBJ2-5; D not resolved. V gave up 1 base and J gave up 0 bases, with 9 bases separating them. Germline assignment: CDR1 MDHEN and CDR2 SYDVKM. CDR3 size: 15 residues. CDR3 loop: CASSLLYGYQETQYF. CDR3 nucleotides: TGTGCCAGCAGTTTATTGTACGGGTACCAAGAGACCCAGTACTTC.

This chain links TRBV29-1 with TRBJ2-2, with D maybe TRBD1 (6 bases). Germline V gene data show CDR1 as SQVTM and CDR2 as ANQGSEA. The CDR3 covers 14 residues. V gave up 3 bases and J gave up 4 bases, with 12 bases separating them. CDR3 nucleotide sequence: TGCAGCGTTGACCAGACAGGCAGCACCGGGGAGCTGTTTTTT. Amino acid sequence: CSVDQTGSTGELFF.

The chain is built from TRBV4-3 and TRBJ2-3; 10 bases fit TRBD2. Germline-derived CDR1 and CDR2 are LGHNA and YSLEER. The CDR3 runs to 14 residues. J was trimmed by 5 bases and V by 4 bases; bases with no gene match: 3. Written as DNA, the CDR3 is TGCGCCAGCAGCCCTAGCGGGAGAGGAGATACGCAGTATTTT. This encodes CASSPSGRGDTQYF.

This chain uses TRBV7-9 with TRBJ2-4; TRBD2 might be the D (6 bases). The V gene lost 2 bases and the J gene lost 7 bases, with 12 bases spanning the gap. The CDR3 consists of 14 residues. Looked up from germline, CDR1 is SEHNR and CDR2 is FQNEAQ (reference sequence). CDR3 loop: CASSLPGVVNIQYF. As DNA, the CDR3 is TGTGCCAGCAGCTTACCGGGGGTGGTGAACATTCAGTACTTC.

The genes are TRBV28 and TRBJ1-1; 9 nucleotides align to TRBD1. This CDR3 is 13 amino acids long. J was trimmed by 11 bases and V by 4 bases; bases with no gene match: 8. Germline assignment: CDR1 MDHEN and CDR2 SYDVKM. The CDR3 region has the DNA TGTGCCAGCAGTTCCCCACAGGGGGCGTTGGCTTTCTTT. Translated: CASSSPQGALAFF.

The rearrangement uses TRBV14 and TRBJ1-5; the D gene is possibly TRBD1 (5 bases). Germline V gene lookup returns CDR1 SGHDN and CDR2 FVKESK. This CDR3 is built from 13 residues. The V end lost 0 bases, the J end lost 9 bases, and 9 bases lay between the germline ends. The CDR3 spells CASSQDWGGPQHF. For the CDR3, the DNA is TGTGCCAGCAGCCAAGATTGGGGGGGGCCCCAGCATTTT.

CDR3 amino acids: CASSWTSGSIYEQYF. The CDR3 DNA follows: TGCGCCAGCAGCTGGACTAGCGGGAGTATCTACGAGCAGTACTTC. The chain is built from TRBV5-1 and TRBJ2-7; 13 bases are a match to TRBD2. The CDR3 is 15 residues long. V lost 3 bases and J lost 3; bases outside the gene matches: 3. The germline V gene encodes CDR1 SGHRS and CDR2 YFSETQ.